These 4 T cell receptor beta chains came from one sample sequenced in a study of blood T cells in healthy people across ages. Sample-barcoded 5' priming and a J-beta primer mix drove a second PCR of 7 to 11 cycles. MiXCR was run by TCRdb on the 5' RACE reads, yielding one entry per CDR3 protein. The data hold approximately 760,000 distinct CDR3 sequences, with around 25% observed a single time. These data also formed part of another study, on T cells of mothers and their children.

Sequenced material: blood. The receptors stem from a boy under 18 in good health.

The CDR3 here is CASSSGPLWTQYF. The CDR3 DNA reads as TGTGCCAGCAGTTCTGGGCCCCTTTGGACCCAGTACTTC. The chain couples TRBV12-3 or TRBV12-4 to TRBJ2-5; no clear D. The CDR3 length is 13 residues. V gave up 4 bases and J gave up 7 bases, with 13 bases separating them.

The chain employs TRBV20-1 and TRBJ1-1; D uncertain. The CDR3 spans 15 residues. Deletions cut 6 bases from V and 5 bases from J, with 22 bases between. CDR1 is DFQATT and CDR2 is SNEGSKA in the germline V gene (reference sequence). CDR3 sequence: CSAGDRGSPLTEAFF. The CDR3 coding sequence is TGCAGTGCCGGTGACCGGGGTTCACCTCTGACTGAAGCTTTCTTT.

In its sample, this clonotype was seen a few times. The chain is built from TRBV28 and TRBJ1-5; perhaps TRBD1 as D (6 bases). The germline V gene has CDR1 MDHEN and CDR2 SYDVKM. The CDR3 length is 15 residues. Trimming shortened V by 8 bases and J by 5 bases, and 19 bases separated the two germline ends. The chain's CDR3 is CASSTGTLADQPQHF. CDR3 sequence (DNA): TGTGCCAGCTCTACCGGGACACTTGCGGATCAGCCCCAGCATTTT.

This clonotype was seen a few times. V gene TRBV9 combines with J gene TRBJ1-6; D may be TRBD1 (5 bases). This CDR3 has 15 residues. V was trimmed by 0 bases and J by 3 bases, leaving 7 bases between them. Germline assignment: CDR1 SGDLS and CDR2 YYNGEE. This CDR3 is CASSVGGGYNSPLHF. The CDR3 DNA is TGTGCCAGCAGCGTAGGGGGGGGCTATAATTCACCCCTCCACTTT.